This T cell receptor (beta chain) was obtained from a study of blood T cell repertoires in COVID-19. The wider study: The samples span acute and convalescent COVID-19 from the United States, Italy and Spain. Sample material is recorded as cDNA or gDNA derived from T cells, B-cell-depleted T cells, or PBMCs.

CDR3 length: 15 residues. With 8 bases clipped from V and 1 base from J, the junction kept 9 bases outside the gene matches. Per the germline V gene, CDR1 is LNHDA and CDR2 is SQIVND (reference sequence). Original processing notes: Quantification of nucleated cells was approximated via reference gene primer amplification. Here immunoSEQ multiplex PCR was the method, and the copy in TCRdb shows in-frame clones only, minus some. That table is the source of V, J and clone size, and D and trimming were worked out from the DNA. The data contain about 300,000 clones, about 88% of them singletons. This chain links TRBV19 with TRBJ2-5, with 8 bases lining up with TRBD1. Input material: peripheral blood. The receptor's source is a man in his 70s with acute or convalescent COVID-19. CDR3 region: CASRSGGGGQETQYF. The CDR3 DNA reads TGTGCCAGTCGCTCAGGGGGCGGAGGCCAAGAGACCCAGTACTTC.